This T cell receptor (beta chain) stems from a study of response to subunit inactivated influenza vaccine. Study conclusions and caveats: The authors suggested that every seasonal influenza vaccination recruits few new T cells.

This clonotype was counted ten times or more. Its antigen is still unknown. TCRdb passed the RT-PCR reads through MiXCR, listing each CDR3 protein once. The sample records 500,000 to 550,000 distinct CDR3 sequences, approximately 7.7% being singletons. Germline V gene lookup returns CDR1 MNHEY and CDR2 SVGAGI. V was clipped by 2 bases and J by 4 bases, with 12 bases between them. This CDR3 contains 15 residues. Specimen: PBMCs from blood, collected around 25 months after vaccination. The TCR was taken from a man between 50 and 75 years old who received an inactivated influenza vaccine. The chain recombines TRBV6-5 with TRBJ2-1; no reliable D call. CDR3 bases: TGTGCCAGCAGTTACGAGGAGAACCTATACAATGAGCAGTTCTTC. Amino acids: CASSYEENLYNEQFF.